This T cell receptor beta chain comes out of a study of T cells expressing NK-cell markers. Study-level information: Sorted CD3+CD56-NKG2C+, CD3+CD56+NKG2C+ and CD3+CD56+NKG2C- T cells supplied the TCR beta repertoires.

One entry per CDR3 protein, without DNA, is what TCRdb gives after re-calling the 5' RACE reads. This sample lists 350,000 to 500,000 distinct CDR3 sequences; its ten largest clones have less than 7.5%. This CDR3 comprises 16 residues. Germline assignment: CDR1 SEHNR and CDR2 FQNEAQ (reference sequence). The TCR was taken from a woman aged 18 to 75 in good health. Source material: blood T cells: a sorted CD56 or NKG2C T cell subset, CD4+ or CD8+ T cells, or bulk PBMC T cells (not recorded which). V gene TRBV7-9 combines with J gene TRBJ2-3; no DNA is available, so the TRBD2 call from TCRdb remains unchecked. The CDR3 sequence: CASSFKGVRGTDTQYF.